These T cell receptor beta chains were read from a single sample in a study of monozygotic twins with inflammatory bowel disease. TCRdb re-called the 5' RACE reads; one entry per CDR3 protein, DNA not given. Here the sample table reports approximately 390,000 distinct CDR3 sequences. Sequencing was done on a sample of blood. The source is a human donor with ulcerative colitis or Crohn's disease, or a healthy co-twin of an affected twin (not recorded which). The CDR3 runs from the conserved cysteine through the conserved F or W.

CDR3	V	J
CASSLSPTRTTEAFF	TRBV4-3	TRBJ1-1
CASSQDHRTGIPGYTF	TRBV4-2	TRBJ1-2
CSARVPGQTSNQPQHF	TRBV20-1	TRBJ1-5
CASSFVAGTGNPSGRLHYEQYF	TRBV5-1	TRBJ2-7
CAISESAGTSGRRSAYNEQFF	TRBV10-3	TRBJ2-1
CASSPFGAGPYEQYF	TRBV6-2/TRBV6-3	TRBJ2-7
CAINVDRVGGYTF	TRBV10-3	TRBJ1-2
CASSYTGGNQPQHF	TRBV6-2/TRBV6-3	TRBJ1-5
CASSRARQVLAEAFF	TRBV12-3/TRBV12-4	TRBJ1-1
CASRPQGVRRSPLHF	TRBV2	TRBJ1-6
CAISQTTYEQYF	TRBV10-3	TRBJ2-7
CASAIWAGELFF	TRBV12-3/TRBV12-4	TRBJ2-2
CASSSRTSGRFVWTDTQYF	TRBV28	TRBJ2-3
CASSLEVNTEAFF	TRBV7-2	TRBJ1-1
CASSPPGAREQYF	TRBV4-2	TRBJ2-7
CASSPAGVEGYTF	TRBV18	TRBJ1-2
CASSPNRAGSTDTQYF	TRBV18	TRBJ2-3
CASNPSGYEQYF	TRBV11-2	TRBJ2-7
CSARGAGLAKNIQYF	TRBV20-1	TRBJ2-4
CAISSHPDTQYF	TRBV10-3	TRBJ2-3
CASSPSKQGGEQFF	TRBV5-1	TRBJ2-1
CASSGWTANTEAFF	TRBV7-2	TRBJ1-1
CSARRLAGGTDTQYF	TRBV20-1	TRBJ2-3
CRPRPGQGPLNTEAFF	TRBV20-1	TRBJ1-1
CASSLRTSAYNEQFF	TRBV27	TRBJ2-1
CASSISGGPDTQYF	TRBV19	TRBJ2-3
CASSPLRGTGFTGELFF	TRBV18	TRBJ2-2
CASSLSGVLYGYTF	TRBV5-6	TRBJ1-2
CASSPFGQGATDTQYF	TRBV4-1	TRBJ2-3
CASSYPGPYEQYF	TRBV6-2/TRBV6-3	TRBJ2-7
CSAPADRSHYEQYF	TRBV20-1	TRBJ2-7
CASSSIFGAPQHF	TRBV12-3/TRBV12-4	TRBJ1-5
CASTSTANEQFF	TRBV3-1	TRBJ2-1
CASSIGPVEEQFF	TRBV7-2	TRBJ2-1
CASSLSLAASSYNEQFF	TRBV11-2	TRBJ2-1
CASSPRQVTYNEQFF	TRBV18	TRBJ2-1
CASSQDLLTPYEQYF	TRBV14	TRBJ2-7
CASSRLGRETQYF	TRBV5-6	TRBJ2-5